The TCR beta chain under discussion was sequenced for a study of yellow fever vaccine responses in identical twins. Findings of the study overall: Reportedly, the T cell response mounted by twins to vaccine seemed partly convergent, partly personalized.

Germline CDR1 reads DFQATT; CDR2 reads SNEGSKA (reference sequence). V was trimmed by 6 bases and J by 0 bases, leaving 11 bases between them. This CDR3 is 13 amino acids long. Of note for this clonotype: The antigen is undetermined.

MiXCR, applied by TCRdb to the RT-PCR reads, yields one record per CDR3 protein. The sample contains 15,000 to 20,000 distinct CDR3 sequences, 60% to 70% of which appear only once. The V call is TRBV20-1, the J call TRBJ2-5; weak D call: TRBD2 (5 bases). The material was T cells from blood (PBMCs), unsorted or a sorted subset (not recorded which), obtained before or after yellow fever vaccination (not recorded which). The receptor was derived from a young woman who received the yellow fever vaccine. The CDR3, as DNA: TGCAGTGCCGGGATCCAGGACCAAGAGACCCAGTACTTC. This sequence encodes CSAGIQDQETQYF.